This T cell receptor beta chain originates from a study of CD4+ T cells in melanoma. Notes on the study in general: Diverse differentiation states were reported for melanoma neoantigen-specific CD4+ T cells.

For this clone: What it recognizes is unknown.

The junction had 6 bases not matched to a gene; V was cut back by 6 bases and J by 3 bases. The CDR3 covers 14 residues. Germline V gene lookup returns CDR1 MNHNY and CDR2 SVGAGI (reference sequence). Here immunoSEQ multiplex PCR was the method, and the copy in TCRdb shows in-frame clones only, minus some. The table has about 6,700 clones, approximately 64% seen once. V and J are TRBV6-6 and TRBJ2-7; 9 bases align to TRBD1. Sequenced input: cells from a culture (not recorded whether cultured in vitro). The receptor was isolated from a human donor with melanoma. In DNA, the CDR3 is TGTGCCAGCAGAACCGGGACAGGGAGCTACGAGCAGTACTTC. As protein: CASRTGTGSYEQYF.